This passage covers 26 T cell receptor beta chains from one sample sequenced in a study of OX40 agonist ivuxolimab in advanced cancers. Clones were sequenced by immunoSEQ multiplex PCR, and TCRdb holds only the in-frame ones, with some missing. The repertoire holds 84,000 or so clones, with around nine tenths as singletons. Sequenced here: CD4+ or CD8+ T cells sorted from blood, sampled in a trial of the OX40 agonist ivuxolimab. Receptor source: an adult with an advanced solid tumor such as melanoma, head and neck, liver or kidney cancer.

The table lists this clone with a few counts. V is TRBV13 and J is TRBJ1-4, with 8 bases matching TRBD1. Germline trimming cut 5 bases from V and 6 bases from J; bases unmatched to any gene: 8. Germline V gives CDR1 PRHDT, CDR2 FYEKMQ (reference sequence). This CDR3 has 15 residues. The CDR3, as DNA: TGTGCCAGCAGCCTCCGGACAGGGCCCCATGAAAAACTGTTTTTT. It translates to CASSLRTGPHEKLFF.

The gene calls are TRBV7-9 and TRBJ1-1; no definite D call. Germline V CDR1 and CDR2: SEHNR, FQNEAQ (reference sequence). The CDR3 is 13 residues long. Trimming left V 3 bases short and J 1 base short, with 6 bases between. CDR3 bases: TGTGCCAGCAGCTTCCTCCCGAACACTGAAGCTTTCTTT. It encodes CASSFLPNTEAFF.

The chain employs TRBV19 and TRBJ1-3; D is unclear. V was trimmed by 9 bases and J by 0 bases, leaving 15 bases between them. Germline V CDR1 and CDR2: LNHDA, SQIVND (reference sequence). CDR3 length: 15 residues. CDR3 in DNA: TGTGCCAGCCGACCGACAAGTAACTCTGGAAACACCATATATTTT. As protein: CASRPTSNSGNTIYF.

This chain connects TRBV11-1 to TRBJ2-1; 12 positions agree with TRBD2. The CDR3 is made up of 15 amino acids. The V segment lost 4 bases and the J segment 9 bases; nucleotides outside the gene matches: 7. Germline CDR1 reads SGHAT; CDR2 reads FQDESV (reference sequence). The CDR3 DNA sequence: TGTGCCAGCAGCTCCCCTAGCGGGGGGGCCGCTGAGCAGTTCTTC. This gives the protein CASSSPSGGAAEQFF.

The CDR3 coding sequence is TGTGCCAGCAGCCGGGGGGCAAATTCTGGGGCCAACGTCCTGACTTTC. Its translation: CASSRGANSGANVLTF. This sequence joins TRBV5-8 and TRBJ2-6; D might be TRBD2 (7 bases). This CDR3 is built from 16 residues. From germline, CDR1 is SGHTS and CDR2 YDEGEE. Trimming pared 4 bases from V and 1 base from J, leaving 12 bases between.

The rearrangement joins TRBV25-1 to TRBJ2-1, with D possibly TRBD1 on 6 matching bases. Germline V lookup: CDR1 MGHDK, CDR2 SYGVNS. V gave up 1 base and J gave up 0 bases, with 13 bases separating them. The CDR3 is 17 amino acids. The CDR3, as DNA: TGTGCCAGCAGTGAATTCACAGGGCCTAGCTCCTACAATGAGCAGTTCTTC. It yields the protein CASSEFTGPSSYNEQFF. Full variable domain (remainder filled in from reference TRBV25-1 and TRBJ2-1): EADIYQTPRYLVIGTGKKITLECSQTMGHDKMYWYQQDPGMELHLIHYSYGVNSTEKGDLSSESTVSRIRTEHFPLTLESARPSHTSQYLCASSEFTGPSSYNEQFFGPGTRLTVL.

This sequence joins TRBV5-1 and TRBJ1-1, with D possibly matching TRBD1 (5 bases). V lost 0 bases to trimming and J lost 4 bases, with 16 bases between them. Per the germline V gene, CDR1 is SGHRS and CDR2 is YFSETQ. The CDR3 extends over 16 amino acids. CDR3 region: CASSLDRPDRGTEAFF. The CDR3 nucleotides read TGCGCCAGCAGCTTGGACCGGCCCGATAGGGGCACTGAAGCTTTCTTT.

The rearrangement links TRBV2 to TRBJ2-5; maybe TRBD1 (5 bases). The CDR3 is 13 amino acids. V was shortened by 1 base and J by 7 bases, with 10 bases between the two germline ends. Germline loops: CDR1 SNHLY, CDR2 FYNNEI. The CDR3 here is CASSEEGWGTQYF. Here the CDR3 DNA reads TGTGCCAGCAGTGAAGAGGGGTGGGGGACCCAGTACTTC. The variable domain in full, with the rest retrieved from reference TRBV2 and TRBJ2-5, is EPEVTQTPSHQVTQMGQEVILRCVPISNHLYFYWYRQILGQKVEFLVSFYNNEISEKSEIFDDQFSVERPDGSNFTLKIRSTKLEDSAMYFCASSEEGWGTQYFGPGTRLLVL.

The chain uses TRBV7-2 and TRBJ2-1; the D gene is possibly TRBD1 (5 bases). The CDR3 totals 16 residues. Germline V gives CDR1 SGHTA, CDR2 FQGNSA. V was clipped by 6 bases and J by 5 bases, with 20 bases between them. CDR3 bases: TGTGCCAGCAGGACCCGAAGACAGTCAAGGGACAATGAGCAGTTCTTC. This translates into CASRTRRQSRDNEQFF. Full variable domain (missing parts from reference TRBV7-2 and TRBJ2-1): GAGVSQSPSNKVTEKGKDVELRCDPISGHTALYWYRQSLGQGLEFLIYFQGNSAPDKSGLPSDRFSAERTGGSVSTLTIQRTQQEDSAVYLCASRTRRQSRDNEQFFGPGTRLTVL.

J is TRBJ2-2 and V is TRBV7-9, with a weak D call TRBD1 (6 bases). The V and J ends lost 3 bases and 5 bases respectively, with 16 bases between them. The CDR3 extends over 16 amino acids. The germline V gene has CDR1 SEHNR and CDR2 FQNEAQ (reference sequence). CDR3 loop: CASSFSNSRGTGELFF. The CDR3 region has the DNA TGTGCCAGCAGCTTCTCAAACTCGAGGGGGACCGGGGAGCTGTTTTTT.

Only a few counts were recorded for this clone. This sequence joins TRBV6-6 and TRBJ2-5, with D unresolved. In germline, CDR1 is MNHNY, CDR2 SVGAGI (reference sequence). Trimming left V 0 bases short and J 2 bases short, with 7 bases between. This CDR3 comprises 14 residues. CDR3 in amino acids: CASSYSSSQETQYF. The CDR3 bases are TGTGCCAGCAGTTACTCGAGCTCACAAGAGACCCAGTACTTC.

V and J are TRBV15 and TRBJ2-7, with D possibly matching TRBD1 (6 bases). V was trimmed by 0 bases and J by 6 bases, leaving 9 bases between them. CDR1 and CDR2 (germline): LNHNV, YYDKDF (reference sequence). The CDR3 is 13 residues long. The CDR3 nucleotides are TGTGCCACCAGCAGAGATCTAGGGGGCGAGCAGTACTTC. Encoded protein: CATSRDLGGEQYF.

J is TRBJ1-5 and V is TRBV7-9; 7 bases are a match to TRBD1. CDR3 size: 13 residues. The V gene's germline CDR1 is SEHNR and CDR2 FQNEAQ (reference sequence). Unmatched junction bases numbered 2, after V lost 3 bases and J lost 6 bases. The CDR3 bases are TGTGCCAGCAGCTTCGACAGGGCTCAGCCCCAGCATTTT. Translating it yields CASSFDRAQPQHF. The entire variable domain, with the rest obtained from reference TRBV7-9 and TRBJ1-5, is as follows: DTGVSQNPRHKITKRGQNVTFRCDPISEHNRLYWYRQTLGQGPEFLTYFQNEAQLEKSRLLSDRFSAERPKGSFSTLEIQRTEQGDSAMYLCASSFDRAQPQHFGDGTRLSIL.

V gene TRBV6-5 combines with J gene TRBJ2-7; perhaps TRBD2 as D (5 bases). CDR3 size: 12 residues. Germline V gives CDR1 MNHEY, CDR2 SVGAGI. V shed 5 bases and J shed 7 bases, with 12 bases lying between them. The CDR3 is CASSPDRREQYF. CDR3 DNA sequence: TGTGCCAGCAGTCCCGACCGGAGGGAGCAGTACTTC.

This chain links TRBV5-8 with TRBJ1-1, with D possibly matching TRBD1 (6 bases). The CDR3 loop spans 16 amino acids. Trimming stripped 4 bases from V and 0 bases from J, with 16 bases between. Germline V lookup: CDR1 SGHTS, CDR2 YDEGEE. CDR3 in DNA: TGTGCCAGCAGCCGTCCCGGGACATTCATGAACACTGAAGCTTTCTTT. It yields the protein CASSRPGTFMNTEAFF. Filled out from reference TRBV5-8 and TRBJ1-1, the complete variable domain reads EAGVTQSPTHLIKTRGQQATLRCSPISGHTSVYWYQQALGLGLQFLLWYDEGEERNRGNFPPRFSGRQFPNYSSELNVNALELEDSALYLCASSRPGTFMNTEAFFGQGTRLTVV.

For the CDR3, the DNA is TGTGCCACTAAAGGGTTAGACTCTGGGGCCAACGTCCTGACTTTC. Protein product: CATKGLDSGANVLTF. V and J are TRBV19 and TRBJ2-6; D remains ambiguous. The germline V gene has CDR1 LNHDA and CDR2 SQIVND (reference sequence). Trimming took off 10 bases at V and 0 bases at J, with 13 bases between the two ends. The CDR3 runs 15 residues.

The chain combines TRBV11-2 with TRBJ1-4; D remains unclear. Germline assignment: CDR1 SGHAT and CDR2 FQNNGV. The CDR3 extends over 15 amino acids. V shed 5 bases and J shed 3 bases, with 13 bases lying between them. The CDR3 nucleotides read TGTGCCAGCAGCCCACCGGTCGCTGCTAATGAAAAACTGTTTTTT. Its protein is CASSPPVAANEKLFF.

Only one count was recorded for this clone. V and J are TRBV25-1 and TRBJ2-3; tentative D call: TRBD1 (6 bases). Trimming removed 3 bases at V and 4 bases at J, with 14 bases between. Germline V gene data show CDR1 as MGHDK and CDR2 as SYGVNS. The CDR3 has 15 residues. The CDR3 protein is CASSDARGSADTQYF. CDR3 nucleotide sequence: TGTGCCAGCAGTGATGCGAGGGGGTCGGCAGATACGCAGTATTTT. The complete variable domain, with remaining parts taken from reference TRBV25-1 and TRBJ2-3, reads EADIYQTPRYLVIGTGKKITLECSQTMGHDKMYWYQQDPGMELHLIHYSYGVNSTEKGDLSSESTVSRIRTEHFPLTLESARPSHTSQYLCASSDARGSADTQYFGPGTRLTVL.

V usage is TRBV5-1 and J usage is TRBJ2-5, with 7 bases fitting TRBD1. The CDR3 covers 15 residues. In germline, CDR1 is SGHRS, CDR2 YFSETQ. Unmatched junction bases numbered 8, after V lost 6 bases and J lost 0 bases. DNA of the CDR3: TGCGCCAGCAAGGGGGCAGGGACCTACCAAGAGACCCAGTACTTC. It translates to CASKGAGTYQETQYF.

The gene calls are TRBV5-1 and TRBJ2-5; the match to TRBD2 covers 14 bases. Per germline, CDR1 SGHRS and CDR2 YFSETQ. The CDR3 extends over 17 amino acids. J gave up 4 bases and V 0 bases, and 5 bases lay outside the gene matches. Here the CDR3 reads CASSLAGGLAGVETQYF. CDR3 bases: TGCGCCAGCAGCTTGGCCGGGGGACTAGCGGGAGTAGAGACCCAGTACTTC.

The chain couples TRBV5-1 to TRBJ2-5; D remains ambiguous. Looked up from germline, CDR1 is SGHRS and CDR2 is YFSETQ. V lost 6 bases, J lost 5 bases, and 8 bases lay in between. This CDR3 spans 11 amino acids. The CDR3 sequence: CASTGQETQYF. CDR3 in DNA: TGCGCCAGCACCGGTCAGGAGACCCAGTACTTC.

This clone was seen a few times. This chain connects TRBV7-8 to TRBJ1-2, with 12 bases fitting TRBD1. V shed 5 bases and J 4 bases; nucleotides not matched to a gene: 14. Germline values: CDR1 SGHVS, CDR2 FQNEAQ. The CDR3 contains 18 residues. The CDR3 sequence is CASSRHRDRGRVGYGYTF. Here the CDR3 DNA reads TGTGCCAGCAGCCGGCACCGGGACAGGGGGCGCGTGGGCTATGGCTACACCTTC.

This clone was recorded only once. The V gene is TRBV2, the J gene TRBJ2-7; D is undetermined. V lost 8 bases and J 0 bases, leaving 14 bases between the germline ends. There are 14 residues in the CDR3. Germline CDR1 SNHLY, CDR2 FYNNEI. DNA of the CDR3: TGTGCCAGCGGGTCCTCCTGGAGCTCCTACGAGCAGTACTTC. Amino acids: CASGSSWSSYEQYF.

CDR3 sequence reads: CASSEFREAFF. CDR3 bases: TGTGCCAGCAGTGAATTCAGGGAAGCTTTCTTT. V usage is TRBV6-1 and J usage is TRBJ1-1; the D is unclear. From germline, CDR1 is MNHNS and CDR2 SASEGT. Trimming took 2 bases from V and 8 from J, leaving 6 bases between them. CDR3 length equals 11 residues.

The sample holds a few counts of this clone. The chain couples TRBV5-4 to TRBJ2-3; 11 bases agree with TRBD2. The J segment lost 7 bases and the V segment lost 0 bases, leaving 4 bases of the junction unmatched. The length of the CDR3 is 15 residues. Germline CDR1 reads SGHNT; CDR2 reads YYREEE (reference sequence). DNA for the CDR3: TGTGCCAGCAGCTTGGAACTAGCGGGGGCGCATACGCAGTATTTT. Encoded protein: CASSLELAGAHTQYF.

This clone was counted between two and nine times. This rearrangement joins TRBV5-1 to TRBJ2-5, with D perhaps TRBD1 (5 bases). The CDR3 contains 17 residues. Per germline, CDR1 SGHRS and CDR2 YFSETQ. Trimming took 0 bases from V and 2 from J, leaving 17 bases between them. CDR3 sequence (DNA): TGCGCCAGCAGCTTGGCCGGAAGGGGCGCGTGGCAAGAGACCCAGTACTTC. Translated, it gives CASSLAGRGAWQETQYF.